This T cell receptor (beta chain) emerged from a study of metastatic and nonmetastatic thyroid tumors. Background on the study: The authors compared repertoires across blood and tumor or nodule tissue from malignant and benign thyroid patients. Study-level results: It was reported that TCR beta diversity was significantly higher in malignant thyroid tumors than benign nodules, in blood and tumor.

The CDR3 is 15 amino acids. The germline V gene has CDR1 SGHRS and CDR2 YFSETQ. After removal of 2 bases from V and 3 bases from J, the junction contained 8 bases not matched to a gene. Notes on this clone: Its specificity is not known.

Original data processing: CDR3 differences across clinicopathological groups were used to build a distant-metastasis classifier for papillary thyroid cancer. TCRdb redid the clone calls on the PCR reads using MiXCR. TCRdb's processing, not the authors', yielded these V and J calls. The repertoire holds around 34,000 clones, with about 20% as singletons. Nobody among the patients had been given any treatment before thyroid surgery. The origin of this receptor is a female donor with papillary thyroid cancer or a benign thyroid nodule (not recorded which). Some clones in this sample may be carry-over from other donors' samples. This chain links TRBV5-1 with TRBJ2-7; 7 bases match TRBD1. The sample taken for sequencing was blood. The CDR3: CASSLLDRDHYEQYF. CDR3 in DNA: TGCGCCAGCAGCTTACTTGACAGGGACCACTACGAGCAGTACTTC. The full variable domain, with the rest looked up from reference TRBV5-1 and TRBJ2-7, is KAGVTQTPRYLIKTRGQQVTLSCSPISGHRSVSWYQQTPGQGLQFLFEYFSETQRNKGNFPGRFSGRQFSNSRSEMNVSTLELGDSALYLCASSLLDRDHYEQYFGPGTRLTVT.